The table lists the clone carrying this T cell receptor beta chain with many counts. Its matching antigen is unknown. Arm-PCR with iRepertoire HTBI primers amplified the CDR3 regions for these TCR beta libraries. TCRdb recomputed calls from the multiplex PCR reads with MiXCR, one row per CDR3 protein. The sample includes about 540,000 distinct CDR3 sequences, approximately 13% seen only once; the top ten take approximately 9.3%. These data originate in a study of regulatory T cells in long-lasting Graves disease. Between the trimmed V and J ends, which lost 7 bases and 4 bases, there was a span of 15 bases. This CDR3 has 14 residues. Sample time point: newly diagnosed GD, antithyroid drugs for less than 3 months. Extracted RNA from PBMCs served as the source of the TCR library. Study results and caveats: Reduced TCR diversity was observed in persistent Graves' patients versus newly diagnosed patients.

In addition, the sample was reused for a study of T cells in Graves' hyperthyroidism and ophthalmopathy. That source reports: Blood samples included most of the expanded thyroid clonotypes exceeding 0.001.

The specimen was peripheral blood mononuclear cells (PBMCs), collected at new diagnosis, from a patient treated with antithyroid drugs. The chain couples TRBV12-3 or TRBV12-4 to TRBJ2-3; D unresolved. This receptor was taken from a man aged 25-45 years with Graves disease. The CDR3 nucleotides read TGTGCCAGCACCATATTAGATCTATCAGATACGCAGTATTTT. Translation: CASTILDLSDTQYF.